This T cell receptor beta chain emerged from a study of blood T cell repertoires in COVID-19 (dated by TCRdb to between 2020 and 2021). In the study overall: Samples covering the acute and convalescent phases of COVID-19 were provided by collaborators in the United States, Italy and Spain. The material from the prospective study consisted of cDNA or gDNA derived from T cells, B-cell-depleted T cells, or PBMCs. The dataset comprised deeply sampled blood TCRbeta repertoires from subjects exposed to, actively infected with, or recovered from COVID-19. The repertoires were released in a freely available public database meant as a resource for research on the immune response to SARS-CoV-2. The samples were drawn from the first 160 participants of the ongoing ImmuneRACE study and from 1,254 subjects provided by 6 global collaborators. The sample metadata nearly always contained a de-identified subject ID, COVID-19 status, age in years and sex. HLA class I and class II types, where available, came from metadata supplied by the sample provider rather than from assay-based typing.

The germline V gene (reference sequence) yields SEHNR for CDR1 and FQNEAQ for CDR2. The junction shows trimming of 5 bases on V and 1 base on J, plus 15 bases between the germline ends. There are 15 amino acids in the CDR3, from cysteine to phenylalanine inclusive. Of the read, only the CDR3 DNA is kept; its 45 bases are in frame from base 1. On the study overall, not on this receptor specifically: How much clinical and demographic metadata was included differed by source and by participant, and the metadata was provided uncurated.

Participants in the prospective study were aged roughly 18 to 95 years, lived in under 30 United States geographic areas, and enrolled through a virtual design. In the prospective study, cohorts were assigned on the basis of participant-reported clinical history obtained from a screening survey and a study questionnaire. Recovered participants in ImmuneRACE Cohort 3 were defined by two consecutive negative NP/OP PCR tests, clearance by a healthcare professional, or resolution of symptoms. In the prospective study, mobile phlebotomists collected whole blood, serum and a nasopharyngeal or oropharyngeal swab from each participant. Additional blood draws and questionnaires over an approximately two-month period could optionally be provided by prospective study participants. Before DNA extraction, prospective study blood samples were shipped either frozen or at room temperature. This clone was seen once. This clone's antigen is unknown. The input lacks base qualities; no much larger clone sits a single base away.

The immunoSEQ Assay, a bias-controlled multiplex PCR, was used to amplify TCRbeta CDR3 regions from genomic DNA. On the study's bioinformatics: Within the assay, amplification of reference gene primers was used to estimate how many nucleated cells each sample contained. Sequence reads were collapsed and filtered to measure the absolute abundance of every unique TCRbeta CDR3 rearrangement. For each sample, productive Simpson clonality was calculated by taking the square root of Simpson's diversity index across productive rearrangements. Held by TCRdb, this immuneACCESS table contains in-frame sequences only and omits some clones. Under half of the omission traces to an unresolved V gene where checked; the cause of the rest is unknown. From that table come the V and J calls and clone size; the DNA was used to work out D and trimming. The sample table lists around 300,000 clones, approximately 92% of them with a count of one. The ten largest make up less than 2.5% of the sample.

This TCR came from a woman under 30 who had recovered from COVID-19. The V and J segments used are TRBV7-9 and TRBJ2-7; 6 matching bases give a weak D call of TRBD1. The specimen sequenced was PBMCs or T cells enriched from blood (not recorded which). The nucleotide sequence reads as follows: TGTGCCAGCAGCCGACGCAACACAGGGTCCTACGAGCAGTACTTC. This gives the protein CASSRRNTGSYEQYF. Extended through the reference TRBV7-9 and TRBJ2-7 proteins, this CDR3 yields the full variable domain: DTGVSQNPRHKITKRGQNVTFRCDPISEHNRLYWYRQTLGQGPEFLTYFQNEAQLEKSRLLSDRFSAERPKGSFSTLEIQRTEQGDSAMYLCASSRRNTGSYEQYFGPGTRLTVT.